One sample yielded the 7 T cell receptor beta chains listed below, sequenced in a study of shared clonotypes between healthy human individuals. Using immunoSEQ multiplex PCR, the repertoire was profiled, and TCRdb retains in-frame clones only, with some absent. The sample carries hundreds of thousands of clones, roughly 79% recorded once. Sequenced: PBMCs. These receptors originate from a woman in her thirties or forties in good health. Some clones in this sample may be carry-over from other donors' samples.

The rearrangement joins TRBV18 to TRBJ2-7; a possible D gene is TRBD2 (5 bases). Germline V gene lookup returns CDR1 KGHSH and CDR2 LQKENI. V dropped 0 bases and J dropped 3 bases, with 15 bases sitting between them. The CDR3 totals 16 residues. The CDR3 DNA sequence: TGTGCCAGCTCACCACCGTCCGGAGGTCCGCACTACGAGCAGTACTTC. This codes for CASSPPSGGPHYEQYF.

The V call is TRBV6-8, the J call TRBJ2-7, with D tentatively TRBD2 (7 bases). The germline V gene encodes CDR1 MNHGY and CDR2 SAAAGT. Trimming stripped 7 bases from V and 3 bases from J, with 10 bases between. This CDR3 comprises 12 residues. For the CDR3, the DNA is TGTGCCAGCAAGCGGGGACACTACGAGCAGTACTTC. Translated: CASKRGHYEQYF.

This chain links TRBV15 with TRBJ1-2; no firm D call. V lost 0 bases, J lost 7 bases, and 12 bases lay in between. Germline V lookup: CDR1 LNHNV, CDR2 YYDKDF (reference sequence). The CDR3 runs 14 residues. The CDR3 bases are TGTGCCACCAGCAGAGATCTTGAGGCGGGTGGCTACACCTTC. Translating gives CATSRDLEAGGYTF.

J is TRBJ1-2 and V is TRBV11-2; D may be TRBD1 (6 bases). Trimming took 1 base from V and 4 from J, leaving 13 bases between them. There are 15 residues in the CDR3. CDR1 SGHAT and CDR2 FQNNGV come from the germline V gene. CDR3 amino acids: CASSLGRGSPYGYTF. Written as DNA, the CDR3 is TGTGCCAGCAGCTTAGGCAGGGGCAGCCCCTATGGCTACACCTTC.

This chain connects TRBV7-9 to TRBJ2-2; 8 nucleotides match TRBD1. This CDR3 region has 13 residues. The germline V gene encodes CDR1 SEHNR and CDR2 FQNEAQ (reference sequence). V gave up 10 bases and J gave up 7 bases; unmatched junction bases: 8. The CDR3 DNA is TGTGCCATCACAGGGGGATCGGGCGGGGAGCTGTTTTTT. As protein: CAITGGSGGELFF.

The genes are TRBV7-2 and TRBJ1-1; tentatively, D is TRBD1 (6 bases). V was trimmed by 2 bases and J by 1 base, leaving 8 bases between them. This CDR3 is built from 14 residues. Germline CDR1 is SGHTA and CDR2 is FQGNSA. CDR3 region: CASSLQGQNTEAFF. CDR3 nucleotide sequence: TGTGCCAGCAGCTTACAGGGACAGAACACTGAAGCTTTCTTT.

This chain links TRBV4-3 with TRBJ1-2; D is possibly TRBD1 (5 bases). V was shortened by 0 bases and J by 8 bases, with 10 bases between the two germline ends. This CDR3 has 13 residues. CDR1 is LGHNA, CDR2 YSLEER, per germline. The CDR3 loop is CASSQDLGRGYTF. As DNA, the CDR3 is TGCGCCAGCAGCCAAGATTTGGGGCGAGGCTACACCTTC.